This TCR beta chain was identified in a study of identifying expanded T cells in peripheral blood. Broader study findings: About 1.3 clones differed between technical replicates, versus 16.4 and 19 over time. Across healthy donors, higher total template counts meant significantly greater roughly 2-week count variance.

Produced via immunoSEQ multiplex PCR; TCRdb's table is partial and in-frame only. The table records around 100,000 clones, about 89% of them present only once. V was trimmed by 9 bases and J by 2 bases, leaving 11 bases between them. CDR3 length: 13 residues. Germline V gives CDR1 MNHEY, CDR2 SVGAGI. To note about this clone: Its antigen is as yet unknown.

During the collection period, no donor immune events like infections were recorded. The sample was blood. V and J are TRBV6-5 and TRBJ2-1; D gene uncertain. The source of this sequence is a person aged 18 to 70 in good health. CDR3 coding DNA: TGTGCCAGTTATAGTGGGGCCTACAATGAGCAGTTCTTC. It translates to CASYSGAYNEQFF.